This T cell receptor (beta chain) is drawn from a study of cytomegalovirus exposure and HLA in healthy donors. With 60 Vbeta and 13 Jbeta primers, the PCR was carried out. Generated by immunoSEQ multiplex PCR, the TCRdb table keeps only in-frame clones and is missing some. This table holds 140,000 to 150,000 clones, more than 75% found once. The CDR3 has 15 residues. CDR1 and CDR2 from the germline V gene are SGHVS and FQNEAQ. Trimming shortened V by 3 bases and J by 9 bases, and 21 bases separated the two germline ends. This receptor was taken from a young woman in good health and CMV-seropositive. V gene TRBV7-8 combines with J gene TRBJ2-7, with D perhaps TRBD2 (5 bases). Material for sequencing was PBMCs. In nucleotides, the CDR3 is TGTGCCAGCAGCTTTGGGGAGCCCGGGATCTCTACGCAGTACTTC. This translates into CASSFGEPGISTQYF.